The 21 T cell receptor beta chains in this list originate from one sample, sequenced in a study of graft-versus-host responses after intestinal transplantation. Sequenced by immunoSEQ multiplex PCR; TCRdb stores in-frame clones only, minus some. The data show about 89,000 clones, 94% seen once. No cognate antigen is known for these TCRs. Sequences were derived from unstimulated CD4+ T cells sorted from spleen or lymph node cells, sampled before transplant. The receptors were gathered from a human donor who was the organ donor for an intestinal transplant.

The chain recombines TRBV7-3 with TRBJ1-6; D possibly corresponds to TRBD1 (5 bases). CDR3 length equals 14 residues. Germline V CDR1 and CDR2: SGHTA, FQGTGA. The V end was cut by 2 bases, the J end by 5 bases, with 7 bases between. The CDR3, as DNA: TGTGCCAGCAGCTTAGGGACCGATAATTCACCCCTCCACTTT. This encodes CASSLGTDNSPLHF.

The V gene is TRBV19, the J gene TRBJ1-6; 10 bases are a match to TRBD1. CDR3 length equals 14 residues. J gave up 10 bases and V 6 bases, and 6 bases lay outside the gene matches. Germline V gene lookup returns CDR1 LNHDA and CDR2 SQIVND (reference sequence). The CDR3 coding sequence is TGTGCCAGTAGAACCGGGACAGGGGCATCACCCCTCCACTTT. Its protein product is CASRTGTGASPLHF.

The chain links TRBV2 to TRBJ2-2; TRBD1 aligns across 12 bases. Trimming removed 6 bases from V and 7 bases from J; junction bases left unmatched: 3. The CDR3 totals 14 residues. In germline, CDR1 is SNHLY, CDR2 FYNNEI. CDR3 sequence: CASRGDRGLGELFF. The CDR3 region has the DNA TGTGCCAGCAGGGGGGACAGGGGGCTCGGGGAGCTGTTTTTT.

The chain uses TRBV2 and TRBJ2-4, with a possible D match to TRBD1 (5 bases). Germline loops: CDR1 SNHLY, CDR2 FYNNEI. This CDR3 is 13 amino acids long. V was pared by 11 bases and J by 5 bases, with 16 bases between. The CDR3 bases are TGTGCCGGATCGTACAGGAGAGAAAACATTCAGTACTTC. Translation gives CAGSYRRENIQYF.

V and J are TRBV7-2 and TRBJ1-4; weak D call: TRBD1 (6 bases). Germline-derived CDR1 and CDR2 are SGHTA and FQGNSA. CDR3 length equals 15 residues. Trimming took 3 bases from V and 8 from J, leaving 16 bases between them. CDR3: CASSLRGAPEEKLFF. Here the CDR3 DNA reads TGTGCCAGCAGCTTGCGGGGGGCCCCCGAAGAAAAACTGTTTTTT.

The V call is TRBV18, the J call TRBJ2-5; 10 nucleotides line up with TRBD2. Germline V lookup: CDR1 KGHSH, CDR2 LQKENI. The CDR3 consists of 14 residues. V was clipped by 4 bases and J by 4 bases; unmatched bases: 3. The CDR3 reads CASSQRGGPETQYF. The CDR3 bases are TGTGCCAGCTCACAGCGGGGGGGCCCAGAGACCCAGTACTTC.

The chain carries TRBV5-1 and TRBJ1-4; no clear D. Trimming took 4 bases from V and 0 from J, leaving 13 bases between them. The CDR3 has 16 amino acids. Germline assignment: CDR1 SGHRS and CDR2 YFSETQ. Here the CDR3 reads CASSPCQGATNEKLFF. CDR3 bases: TGCGCCAGCAGCCCATGCCAAGGTGCAACTAATGAAAAACTGTTTTTT.

About this clone itself: The sample carries other DNA sequences with the same CDR3. J is TRBJ2-7 and V is TRBV6-5; D is perhaps TRBD1 (6 bases). Per the germline V gene, CDR1 is MNHEY and CDR2 is SVGAGI. The CDR3 extends over 12 amino acids. V was trimmed by 5 bases and J by 4 bases, leaving 9 bases between them. The CDR3 here is CASSRQGYEQYF. Here the CDR3 DNA reads TGTGCCAGCAGTCGGCAGGGGTACGAGCAGTACTTC.

The chain employs TRBV19 and TRBJ1-2; 9 bases match TRBD1. Germline CDR1 is LNHDA and CDR2 is SQIVND (reference sequence). The CDR3 is made up of 14 amino acids. V dropped 8 bases and J dropped 7; count of bases not matched to a gene: 11. The CDR3 loop is CASSLRDREGGYTF. The CDR3 nucleotides read TGTGCCAGTTCACTCCGGGACAGGGAAGGTGGCTACACCTTC.

This clone has just a few counts. The CDR3 nucleotides are TGCAGCGCCCTTCCGGGAAGTGGCGAAAAACTGTTTTTT. This sequence encodes CSALPGSGEKLFF. The V and J genes are TRBV29-1 and TRBJ1-4; D gene ambiguous. The CDR3 contains 13 residues. V dropped 7 bases and J dropped 8 bases, with 17 bases sitting between them. The germline gives CDR1 SQVTM, CDR2 ANQGSEA. Looking up the rest from reference TRBV29-1 and TRBJ1-4 gives the full variable domain: SAVISQKPSRDICQRGTSLTIQCQVDSQVTMMFWYRQQPGQSLTLIATANQGSEATYESGFVIDKFPISRPNLTFSTLTVSNMSPEDSSIYLCSALPGSGEKLFFGSGTQLSVL.

V is TRBV20-1 and J is TRBJ2-5; D is possibly TRBD1 or TRBD2 (5 bases each). Trimming shortened V by 5 bases and J by 9 bases, and 13 bases separated the two germline ends. Per the germline V gene, CDR1 is DFQATT and CDR2 is SNEGSKA (reference sequence). The CDR3 runs to 11 residues. The CDR3 loop reads CSAPRGRAQYF. In nucleotides, the CDR3 is TGCAGTGCTCCACGGGGCCGGGCCCAGTACTTC.

CDR3 region: CASSRTSGGQETQYF. For the CDR3, the DNA is TGTGCCAGCAGTCGTACTAGCGGGGGCCAAGAGACCCAGTACTTC. The V call is TRBV7-3, the J call TRBJ2-5, with 11 bases lining up with TRBD2. Germline V CDR1 and CDR2: SGHTA, FQGTGA. The length of the CDR3 is 15 residues. The J segment lost 1 base and the V segment lost 6 bases, leaving 4 bases of the junction unmatched. Looking up the rest from reference TRBV7-3 and TRBJ2-5 gives the full variable domain: GAGVSQTPSNKVTEKGKYVELRCDPISGHTALYWYRQSLGQGPEFLIYFQGTGAADDSGLPNDRFFAVRPEGSVSTLKIQRTERGDSAVYLCASSRTSGGQETQYFGPGTRLLVL.

This rearrangement joins TRBV6-5 to TRBJ2-1, with a tentative D call TRBD2 (5 bases). CDR3 length: 16 residues. CDR1 MNHEY and CDR2 SVGAGI come from the germline V gene. Deletions cut 4 bases from V and 10 bases from J, with 23 bases between. The CDR3 spells CASSSRGDYFTKEQFF. Written as DNA, the CDR3 is TGTGCCAGCAGTTCCCGAGGAGACTACTTTACTAAAGAGCAGTTCTTC.

The V and J genes are TRBV28 and TRBJ2-3; D may be TRBD2 (6 bases). The germline V gene has CDR1 MDHEN and CDR2 SYDVKM. The CDR3 loop spans 12 amino acids. Trimming took 6 bases from V and 4 from J, leaving 8 bases between them. CDR3 in amino acids: CASREGSDTQYF. The CDR3, as DNA: TGTGCCAGCAGGGAGGGATCAGATACGCAGTATTTT. Using reference TRBV28 and TRBJ2-3 for the parts outside the CDR3, the full variable domain is DVKVTQSSRYLVKRTGEKVFLECVQDMDHENMFWYRQDPGLGLRLIYFSYDVKMKEKGDIPEGYSVSREKKERFSLILESASTNQTSMYLCASREGSDTQYFGPGTRLTVL.

The chain uses TRBV13 and TRBJ1-3; the D gene is possibly TRBD1 (5 bases). This CDR3 contains 14 residues. Germline CDR1 is PRHDT and CDR2 is FYEKMQ (reference sequence). Trimming pared 3 bases from V and 2 bases from J, leaving 8 bases between. In DNA, the CDR3 is TGTGCCAGCAGCTTGTGGGGGACTGGAAACACCATATATTTT. Its translation: CASSLWGTGNTIYF.

This chain connects TRBV27 to TRBJ2-5; TRBD2 aligns across 8 bases. The CDR3 runs 14 residues. Germline-derived CDR1 and CDR2 are MNHEY and SMNVEV (reference sequence). The V gene end was trimmed by 2 bases and the J gene end by 4 bases; junction bases not matched to a gene: 3. The CDR3 is CASSLMAGGETQYF. The CDR3 DNA sequence: TGTGCCAGCAGTTTAATGGCGGGGGGAGAGACCCAGTACTTC.

The genes are TRBV12-5 and TRBJ1-5; no clear D gene. Germline values: CDR1 LGHNT, CDR2 FRNRAP. Deletions cut 1 base from V and 2 bases from J, with 3 bases between. The CDR3 loop spans 13 amino acids. CDR3 sequence reads: CASGLDGNQPQHF. CDR3 DNA sequence: TGTGCTAGTGGTTTGGACGGCAATCAGCCCCAGCATTTT.

This clone was recorded only once. The chain couples TRBV5-8 to TRBJ1-2, with TRBD1 matching 12 bases. The length of the CDR3 is 15 residues. With 3 bases clipped from V and 4 bases from J, the junction kept 4 bases outside the gene matches. Germline CDR1 is SGHTS and CDR2 is YDEGEE. CDR3 sequence reads: CASSWGTGGTYGYTF. The CDR3 bases are TGTGCCAGCAGCTGGGGGACAGGGGGCACCTATGGCTACACCTTC.

This rearrangement joins TRBV30 to TRBJ1-5; no firm D call. V dropped 4 bases and J dropped 3 bases, with 4 bases sitting between them. Germline CDR1 is GTSNPN and CDR2 is SVGIG (reference sequence). This CDR3 comprises 11 residues. The CDR3 DNA sequence: TGTGCCTGGACAAACAATCAGCCCCAGCATTTT. The encoded protein is CAWTNNQPQHF.

J is TRBJ1-2 and V is TRBV6-5; D remains unclear. V was pared by 0 bases and J by 9 bases, with 14 bases between. In germline, CDR1 is MNHEY, CDR2 SVGAGI. There are 14 residues in the CDR3. CDR3 coding DNA: TGTGCCAGCAGTTACTCAGAAGGGCGGGTCCGCTACACCTTC. Translation gives CASSYSEGRVRYTF.

DNA of the CDR3: TGCGCCAGCAGACAGGTCTCCTACGAGCAGTACTTC. Encoded protein: CASRQVSYEQYF. This chain connects TRBV10-1 to TRBJ2-5, with D maybe TRBD1 (5 bases). The J call may be incorrect, as the DNA end agrees better with TRBJ2-7. Germline-derived CDR1 and CDR2 are WNHNN and SYGVQD (reference sequence). The CDR3 spans 12 residues.